Listed below are T cell receptor beta chains from one sample, sequenced in a study of blood T cell repertoires in COVID-19. Clones were read by immunoSEQ multiplex PCR, and TCRdb kept only the in-frame ones, dropping some. This sample yields roughly 150,000 clones, of which about 86% are seen a single time; 15% to 20% belongs to the top ten. The sequencing sample was made of peripheral blood. Receptors were obtained from a woman aged 70-85 years who had recovered from COVID-19. CDR3s include the opening cysteine and the closing phenylalanine or tryptophan. The D gene is left open where the match is weak. A row's size may be missing; if present it is once, few, many or a size class.

V	size	J	D	DNA	CDR3
TRBV30	-	TRBJ1-6	-	TGTGCCTGGACCCGGGGTGTTTACAGGGTAGGGGTCGGTTCACCCCTCCACTTT	CAWTRGVYRVGVGSPLHF
TRBV28	-	TRBJ1-2	TRBD1	TGTGCCAGCCAACTCCAGGGGGGTGGCTACACCTTC	CASQLQGGGYTF
TRBV7-9	-	TRBJ1-1	-	TGTGCCAGCAGCCTATGGGCCAATCGGGGCACTGAAGCTTTCTTT	CASSLWANRGTEAFF
TRBV6-1	-	TRBJ1-2	TRBD1	TGTGCCACCAGACAGGGGGCTAACTATGGCTACACCTTC	CATRQGANYGYTF
TRBV9	-	TRBJ1-1	TRBD1	TGTGCCAGCAGCGCCAGGGGGAGGCCTGAAGCTTTCTTT	CASSARGRPEAFF
TRBV11-2	-	TRBJ2-7	TRBD1	TGTGCCAGCAGCGACCCCGGACAGGGGACTACCACGGAGCAGTACTTC	CASSDPGQGTTTEQYF
TRBV29-1	-	TRBJ2-7	-	TGCAGCGTTGCCCCCGGCGGACCCCGGGGCGAGCAGTACTTC	CSVAPGGPRGEQYF
TRBV5-1	many	TRBJ1-2	-	TGCGCCAGCAGCTCAACTCCGAACTATGGCTACACCTTC	CASSSTPNYGYTF
TRBV10-3	once	TRBJ2-1	TRBD2	TGTGCCATCAGTGAGTCTAGCGGGAGGGCCGGCTCCTACAATGAGCAGTTCTTC	CAISESSGRAGSYNEQFF
TRBV5-1	-	TRBJ1-3	-	TGCGCCAGCAGCTTCGGGGGTACCTCTGGAAACACCATATATTTT	CASSFGGTSGNTIYF
TRBV7-2	-	TRBJ1-2	TRBD1	TGTGCCAGCAGCTTGGGACACAGGGGGCGGGACTATGGCTACACCTTC	CASSLGHRGRDYGYTF
TRBV24-1	-	TRBJ2-3	-	TGTGCCACCAGTGATCCTCCCACAGATACGCAGTATTTT	CATSDPPTDTQYF
TRBV4-2	-	TRBJ2-2	TRBD2	TGTGCCAGCAGCCCCCATGGGGTAGCGGGGGGGACCGGGGAGCTGTTTTTT	CASSPHGVAGGTGELFF
TRBV19	once	TRBJ1-2	TRBD1	TGTGCCAGTAGTATCATTGGGACAGAAGATGGCTACACCTTC	CASSIIGTEDGYTF
TRBV24-1	-	TRBJ2-5	-	TGTGCCACCAGTGATGCGGGCCTCCAAGAGACCCAGTACTTC	CATSDAGLQETQYF
TRBV14	-	TRBJ1-6	-	TGTGCCAGCAGCCAAGTTCCCGGTTCACCCCTCCACTTT	CASSQVPGSPLHF
TRBV30	few	TRBJ1-5	-	TGTGCCTGGAGTAACGGAGGCCGGGGGCCCCAGCATTTT	CAWSNGGRGPQHF
TRBV28	-	TRBJ1-2	-	TGTGCCACCCCGGACCGACAGAATTCTTTAGGCTACACCTTC	CATPDRQNSLGYTF
TRBV7-2	-	TRBJ1-2	-	TGTGCCAGCAGCTTAGGGGCAGAGTATGGCTACACCTTC	CASSLGAEYGYTF
TRBV23-1	-	TRBJ1-2	TRBD1	TGCGCCAGCCGGGGACAGGGTAACTATGGCTACACCTTC	CASRGQGNYGYTF
TRBV28	-	TRBJ1-5	TRBD1	TGTGCCAGCAGTTTGGGACAGGGGTACAGGCAGCCCCAGCATTTT	CASSLGQGYRQPQHF
TRBV7-2	-	TRBJ2-1	-	TGTGCCAGCAGCCCGGCAGGGCCGAGCTCCTACAATGAGCAGTTCTTC	CASSPAGPSSYNEQFF
TRBV6-5	-	TRBJ2-7	-	TGTGCCAGCAGTCCCTCCCTGGCGGCATCCTACGAGCAGTACTTC	CASSPSLAASYEQYF
TRBV9	-	TRBJ2-2	TRBD1	TGTGCCAGCAGCGCCGGGACAGGGGCATACACCGGGGAGCTGTTTTTT	CASSAGTGAYTGELFF